One and the same sample provided the 23 T cell receptor beta chains below, sequenced in a study of beta chain features in type 1 diabetes. These receptors' antigens are unknown. The sequenced template was cDNA made from the entire isolated RNA. This table comes from immunoSEQ multiplex PCR, and its TCRdb copy is limited to in-frame clones, with some not included. The data show around 710,000 clones, with roughly 12% seen just once and more than 0.1% held by the top ten. Study-level results: Significant though moderate, a shortening of TCRB CDR3s appeared in all four CD4+ subsets of Type 1 diabetes patients.

The sequenced sample was naive CD4+ T cells from blood. These receptors came from a man aged 30 to 39 with type 1 diabetes.

This clone appeared a few times. This chain connects TRBV2 to TRBJ2-4; D is ambiguous. Trimming shortened V by 1 base and J by 3 bases, and 16 bases separated the two germline ends. Germline V gene sequence: CDR1 SNHLY, CDR2 FYNNEI. This CDR3 contains 17 residues. DNA of the CDR3: TGTGCCAGCAGTGAAGATGGCCCCCAATTGGGCAAAAACATTCAGTACTTC. Translated: CASSEDGPQLGKNIQYF.

This clone was seen only a few times. The gene calls are TRBV19 and TRBJ2-3; D tentatively reads TRBD1 or TRBD2 (5 bases each). Trimming pared 7 bases from V and 2 bases from J, leaving 19 bases between. The CDR3 contains 16 residues. Germline-derived CDR1 and CDR2 are LNHDA and SQIVND (reference sequence). CDR3 DNA sequence: TGTGCCAGTACCTCGGGGCGCCTTCTGTACACAGATACGCAGTATTTT. Protein sequence: CASTSGRLLYTDTQYF.

Worth noting for this clone: A read error may produce the germline difference seen at one junction end. This chain joins TRBV6-5 and TRBJ2-1, with 7 bases lining up with TRBD1. The length of the CDR3 is 13 residues. The germline V gene encodes CDR1 MNHEY and CDR2 SVGAGI. The CDR3 sequence is CASSASWDSVLLF. CDR3 coding DNA: TGTGCCAGCAGTGCTTCCTGGGACAGCGTTCTCCTCTTC.

This clone was counted only a few times. J is TRBJ2-1 and V is TRBV7-9, with 7 nucleotides matching TRBD1. The CDR3 runs to 16 residues. With 5 bases clipped from V and 1 base from J, the junction kept 8 bases outside the gene matches. Germline assignment: CDR1 SEHNR and CDR2 FQNEAQ (reference sequence). CDR3 sequence reads: CASSPPGQTSYNEQFF. As DNA, the CDR3 is TGTGCCAGCAGCCCCCCGGGACAGACATCCTACAATGAGCAGTTCTTC.

This clone has just a few counts. The chain combines TRBV19 with TRBJ2-7; TRBD1 matches 9 bases. With 3 bases clipped from V and 3 bases from J, the junction kept 6 bases outside the gene matches. Per the germline V gene, CDR1 is LNHDA and CDR2 is SQIVND (reference sequence). This CDR3 spans 15 amino acids. The CDR3 loop reads CASSIGGTGIYEQYF. The CDR3 nucleotides read TGTGCCAGTAGTATCGGAGGGACAGGGATCTACGAGCAGTACTTC.

The chain has TRBV2 and TRBJ1-1; TRBD1 matches 7 bases. The trim removed 5 bases at V and 3 bases at J, leaving 9 bases unmatched. Germline CDR1 reads SNHLY; CDR2 reads FYNNEI. The CDR3 consists of 15 residues. The DNA for the CDR3 is TGTGCCAGCAGTACCAGGGGGAGTGCGTACACTGAAGCTTTCTTT. As protein: CASSTRGSAYTEAFF.

This clone was observed at least ten times. The J gene is TRBJ2-6, the V gene TRBV15, with TRBD2 identical over 7 bases. Trimming removed 5 bases from V and 4 bases from J; junction bases left unmatched: 2. Germline V lookup: CDR1 LNHNV, CDR2 YYDKDF (reference sequence). This CDR3 region has 14 residues. The CDR3 spells CATSREAGANVLTF. The CDR3 DNA reads as TGTGCCACCAGCCGGGAGGCAGGGGCCAACGTCCTGACTTTC.

This clone has a handful of counts. The chain couples TRBV19 to TRBJ2-7; no reliable D call. Germline lookup yields CDR1 LNHDA and CDR2 SQIVND (reference sequence). V shed 1 base and J shed 2 bases, with 6 bases lying between them. The CDR3 runs to 13 residues. CDR3: CASSIVAAYEQYF. CDR3 DNA sequence: TGTGCCAGTAGTATAGTGGCCGCCTACGAGCAGTACTTC.

This clone was detected only a few times. CDR3 DNA sequence: TGTGCCTGGAGTGGGGACAGGTTTTCTACTCGCACCTTC. Amino acids: CAWSGDRFSTRTF. The chain links TRBV30 to TRBJ1-2; 8 nucleotides align to TRBD1. The CDR3 is 13 amino acids. V gave up 1 base and J gave up 13 bases; unmatched junction bases: 11. CDR1 is GTSNPN, CDR2 SVGIG, per germline (reference sequence). The full variable domain, with the rest looked up from reference TRBV30 and TRBJ1-2, is SQTIHQWPATLVQPVGSPLSLECTVEGTSNPNLYWYRQAAGRGLQLLFYSVGIGQISSEVPQNLSASRPQDRQFILSSKKLLLSDSGFYLCAWSGDRFSTRTFGSGTRLTVV.

The V and J genes are TRBV23-1 and TRBJ1-4; perhaps TRBD1 as D (5 bases). Being an ORF, TRBV23-1 has a function that is uncertain. The CDR3 consists of 16 residues. Trimming removed 6 bases at V and 6 bases at J, with 20 bases between. CDR3 protein: CASSPPEGLMDEKLFF. The CDR3 region has the DNA TGCGCCAGCAGCCCACCAGAGGGGCTCATGGATGAAAAACTGTTTTTT.

This clone was counted a few times. V and J are TRBV14 and TRBJ2-7, with a possible D match to TRBD1 (6 bases). Trimming took 6 bases from V and 3 from J, leaving 12 bases between them. The germline V gene encodes CDR1 SGHDN and CDR2 FVKESK. The CDR3 sequence is 13 residues long. The CDR3 protein is CASSILTGYEQYF. Here the CDR3 DNA reads TGTGCCAGCAGTATACTGACAGGCTACGAGCAGTACTTC.

The rearrangement links TRBV7-6 to TRBJ1-2, with a weak D call TRBD1 (5 bases). The V gene's germline CDR1 is SGHVS and CDR2 FNYEAQ. Between the trimmed V and J ends, which lost 6 bases and 4 bases, there was a span of 12 bases. This CDR3 comprises 13 residues. CDR3 sequence: CASSFAGGYGYTF. CDR3 bases: TGTGCCAGCAGTTTTGCGGGGGGCTATGGCTACACCTTC.

This clone was recorded a few times. This sequence joins TRBV4-2 and TRBJ2-5; tentatively, D is TRBD2 (6 bases). Per germline, CDR1 LGHNA and CDR2 YNFKEQ. The CDR3 is 13 amino acids. The V and J ends lost 4 bases and 3 bases respectively, with 9 bases between them. The CDR3 protein is CASSPGLKETQYF. The DNA for the CDR3 is TGTGCCAGCAGCCCCGGACTAAAAGAGACCCAGTACTTC.

As DNA, the CDR3 is TGTGCCAGCAGCTTAGTACAGAAAGAGACCCAGTACTTC. Encoded protein: CASSLVQKETQYF. The genes are TRBV7-2 and TRBJ2-5; D remains ambiguous. V shed 1 base and J shed 3 bases, with 6 bases lying between them. CDR1 is SGHTA, CDR2 FQGNSA, per germline. The CDR3 is 13 residues long.

The table lists this clone with a few counts. The chain uses TRBV6-5 and TRBJ1-1; D is ambiguous. Trimming cost V 5 bases and J 6 bases, with 13 bases left between them. CDR3 length equals 13 residues. CDR1 and CDR2 (germline): MNHEY, SVGAGI. CDR3 sequence: CASSGPGEAEAFF. The CDR3 coding sequence is TGTGCCAGCAGTGGACCAGGCGAGGCTGAAGCTTTCTTT.

The V gene is TRBV7-2, the J gene TRBJ1-6; D ambiguous. Trimming pared 2 bases from V and 7 bases from J, leaving 3 bases between. This CDR3 is 12 amino acids long. Germline-derived CDR1 and CDR2 are SGHTA and FQGNSA. CDR3 sequence (DNA): TGTGCCAGCAGCTTACCAAATTCACCCCTCCACTTT. Its protein product is CASSLPNSPLHF.

V usage is TRBV9 and J usage is TRBJ1-6, with TRBD1 as a possible D gene (5 bases). This CDR3 contains 18 residues. Trimming stripped 2 bases from V and 5 bases from J, with 20 bases between. Germline V gene data show CDR1 as SGDLS and CDR2 as YYNGEE. As DNA, the CDR3 is TGTGCCAGCAGCGTGCGCGGGACTTCCGCGGGCCATAATTCACCCCTCCACTTT. It specifies CASSVRGTSAGHNSPLHF.

The V call is TRBV11-3, the J call TRBJ2-3; maybe TRBD1 (6 bases). Trimming left V 3 bases short and J 4 bases short, with 17 bases between. Germline V gene sequence: CDR1 SGHNT, CDR2 YENEEA. The CDR3 runs to 16 residues. CDR3 in DNA: TGTGCCAGCAGCTTTAGGCCAGGGGATATAGCAGATACGCAGTATTTT. It yields the protein CASSFRPGDIADTQYF. The full variable domain, completed using reference TRBV11-3 and TRBJ2-3, is EAGVVQSPRYKIIEKKQPVAFWCNPISGHNTLYWYLQNLGQGPELLIRYENEEAVDDSQLPKDRFSAERLKGVDSTLKIQPAELGDSAVYLCASSFRPGDIADTQYFGPGTRLTVL.

This clone came up a few times. V is TRBV7-2 and J is TRBJ2-5; the D gene could be TRBD1 or TRBD2 (6 bases each). V lost 6 bases and J 5 bases, leaving 16 bases between the germline ends. From germline, CDR1 is SGHTA and CDR2 FQGNSA. There are 14 residues in the CDR3. In DNA, the CDR3 is TGTGCCAGCAGTCTGAGGAGGGGGAGGGAGACCCAGTACTTC. Translated: CASSLRRGRETQYF.

This clone has just a few counts. The V gene is TRBV7-2, the J gene TRBJ2-5; D is uncertain. The CDR3 runs to 14 residues. Per germline, CDR1 SGHTA and CDR2 FQGNSA. V was trimmed by 0 bases and J by 4 bases, leaving 9 bases between them. The DNA of the CDR3 is TGTGCCAGCAGCTTAGCGGACCACTTAGAGACCCAGTACTTC. This sequence encodes CASSLADHLETQYF.

This clone was picked up a small number of times. The same CDR3 is also encoded by other DNA sequences in this sample. This rearrangement joins TRBV7-2 to TRBJ1-1; no clear D gene. This CDR3 is 14 amino acids long. The V gene lost 5 bases and the J gene lost 1 base, with 11 bases spanning the gap. Germline-derived CDR1 and CDR2 are SGHTA and FQGNSA. CDR3 nucleotides: TGTGCCAGCAGCCTAAATGCAGGGAACACTGAAGCTTTCTTT. Translating gives CASSLNAGNTEAFF.

A few counts support this clone. The chain joins TRBV18 to TRBJ1-5; 7 bases align to TRBD1. This CDR3 region has 14 residues. Germline assignment: CDR1 KGHSH and CDR2 LQKENI. The ends lost 5 bases at V and 7 bases at J; junction bases unmatched: 8. The CDR3 sequence is CASSADRRSQPQHF. CDR3 nucleotide sequence: TGTGCCAGCTCAGCGGACAGGAGGAGCCAGCCCCAGCATTTT.

There are a few counts of this clone. This chain uses TRBV7-2 with TRBJ2-5; 10 bases are shared with TRBD2. This CDR3 is built from 15 residues. The ends lost 1 base at V and 7 bases at J; junction bases unmatched: 6. Germline lookup yields CDR1 SGHTA and CDR2 FQGNSA. The CDR3 DNA sequence: TGTGCCAGCAGCTTAGTCTTGGCTAGCGGGGGGACCCAGTACTTC. This gives the protein CASSLVLASGGTQYF.